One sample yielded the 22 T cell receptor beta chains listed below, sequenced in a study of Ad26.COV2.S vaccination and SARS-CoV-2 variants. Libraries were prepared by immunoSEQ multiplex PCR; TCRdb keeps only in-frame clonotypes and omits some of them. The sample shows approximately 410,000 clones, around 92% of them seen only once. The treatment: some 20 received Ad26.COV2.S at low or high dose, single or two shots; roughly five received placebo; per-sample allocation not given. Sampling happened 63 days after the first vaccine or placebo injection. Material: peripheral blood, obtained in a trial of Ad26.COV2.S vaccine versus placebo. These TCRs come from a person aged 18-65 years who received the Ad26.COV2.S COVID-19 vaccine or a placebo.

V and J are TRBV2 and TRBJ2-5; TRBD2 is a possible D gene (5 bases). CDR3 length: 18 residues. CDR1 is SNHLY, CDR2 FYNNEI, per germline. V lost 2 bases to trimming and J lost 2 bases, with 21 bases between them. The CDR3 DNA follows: TGTGCCAGCAGTGAATGGCGGTTTGGAGCGGAGAGACAAGAGACCCAGTACTTC. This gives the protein CASSEWRFGAERQETQYF.

CDR3 sequence reads: CASSEPRRDPQETQYF. CDR3 sequence (DNA): TGCGCCAGCAGTGAGCCCAGAAGGGACCCCCAAGAGACCCAGTACTTC. V usage is TRBV10-2 and J usage is TRBJ2-5; D might be TRBD1 or TRBD2, each matching 5 bases. The V gene's germline CDR1 is WSHSY and CDR2 SAAADI. The V and J ends lost 2 bases and 1 base respectively, with 14 bases between them. CDR3 size: 16 residues.

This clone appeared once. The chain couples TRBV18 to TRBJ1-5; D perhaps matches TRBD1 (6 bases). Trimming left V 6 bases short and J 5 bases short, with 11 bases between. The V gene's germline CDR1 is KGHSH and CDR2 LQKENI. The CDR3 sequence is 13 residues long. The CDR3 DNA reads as TGTGCCAGCTCGCCGGACAGCTATCAGCCCCAGCATTTT. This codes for CASSPDSYQPQHF.

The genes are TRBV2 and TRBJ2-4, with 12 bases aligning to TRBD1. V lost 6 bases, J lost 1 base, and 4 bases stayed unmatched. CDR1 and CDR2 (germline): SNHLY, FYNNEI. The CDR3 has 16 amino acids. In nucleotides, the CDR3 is TGTGCCAGCAGCGGGACAGGGGGCGCCGCCAAAAACATTCAGTACTTC. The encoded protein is CASSGTGGAAKNIQYF.

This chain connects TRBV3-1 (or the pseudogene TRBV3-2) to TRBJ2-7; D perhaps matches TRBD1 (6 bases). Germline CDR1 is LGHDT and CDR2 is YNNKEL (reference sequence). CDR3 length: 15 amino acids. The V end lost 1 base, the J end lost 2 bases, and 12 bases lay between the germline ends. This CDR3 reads CASSQGSGDPYEQYF. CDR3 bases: TGTGCCAGCAGCCAAGGGTCAGGGGACCCCTACGAGCAGTACTTC.

This CDR3 is CASRLKGVAYSNQPQHF. The CDR3 DNA is TGTGCAAGTCGCTTAAAGGGGGTGGCGTATAGCAATCAGCCCCAGCATTTT. The rearrangement joins TRBV12-2 to TRBJ1-5; TRBD1 is the table's D call, not checked against the DNA. TRBV12-2 is a pseudogene. CDR3 length: 17 amino acids.

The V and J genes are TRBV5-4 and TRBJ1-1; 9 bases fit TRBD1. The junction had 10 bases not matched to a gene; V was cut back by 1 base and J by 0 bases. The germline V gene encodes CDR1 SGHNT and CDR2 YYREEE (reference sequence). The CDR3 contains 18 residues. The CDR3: CASSLFAGTGFLNTEAFF. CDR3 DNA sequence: TGTGCCAGCAGCTTGTTTGCCGGGACAGGGTTCTTGAACACTGAAGCTTTCTTT.

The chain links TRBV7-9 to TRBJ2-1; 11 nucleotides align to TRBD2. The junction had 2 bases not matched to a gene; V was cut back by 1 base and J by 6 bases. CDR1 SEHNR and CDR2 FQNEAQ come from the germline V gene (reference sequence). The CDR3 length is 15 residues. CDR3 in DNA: TGTGCCAGCAGCTTAGTAGCGGGGGGGATCAATGAGCAGTTCTTC. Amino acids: CASSLVAGGINEQFF.

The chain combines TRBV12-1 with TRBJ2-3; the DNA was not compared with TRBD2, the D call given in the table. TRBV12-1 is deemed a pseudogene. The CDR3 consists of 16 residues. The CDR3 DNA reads TGTGCCAGCAGCACGGGACTAGCGGGGAGCACAGATACGCAGTATTTT. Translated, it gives CASSTGLAGSTDTQYF.

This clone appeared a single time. CDR3 sequence reads: CASSLQGSTGELFF. In DNA, the CDR3 is TGTGCCAGCAGCTTACAGGGTAGCACCGGGGAGCTGTTTTTT. The V and J genes are TRBV7-2 and TRBJ2-2; D is perhaps TRBD1 (5 bases). CDR3 length: 14 amino acids. Germline V gene lookup returns CDR1 SGHTA and CDR2 FQGNSA. The V and J ends lost 2 bases and 4 bases respectively, with 8 bases between them.

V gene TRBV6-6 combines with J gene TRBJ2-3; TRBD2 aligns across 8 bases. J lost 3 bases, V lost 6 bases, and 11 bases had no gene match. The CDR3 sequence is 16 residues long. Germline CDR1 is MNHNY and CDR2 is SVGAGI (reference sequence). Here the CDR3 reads CASRPRTSSETDTQYF. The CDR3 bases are TGTGCCAGCAGACCCAGGACTAGCAGTGAAACAGATACGCAGTATTTT.

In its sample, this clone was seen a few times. The CDR3 here is CASSPSRVQNYGYTF. The DNA for the CDR3 is TGTGCCAGCAGCCCAAGTCGGGTACAGAACTATGGCTACACCTTC. The chain is built from TRBV7-8 and TRBJ1-2; D remains ambiguous. Looked up from germline, CDR1 is SGHVS and CDR2 is FQNEAQ. The CDR3 totals 15 residues. Trimming cost V 5 bases and J 2 bases, with 15 bases left between them. Full variable domain (rest looked up from reference TRBV7-8 and TRBJ1-2): GAGVSQSPRYKVAKRGQDVALRCDPISGHVSLFWYQQALGQGPEFLTYFQNEAQLDKSGLPSDRFFAERPEGSVSTLKIQRTQQEDSAVYLCASSPSRVQNYGYTFGSGTRLTVV.

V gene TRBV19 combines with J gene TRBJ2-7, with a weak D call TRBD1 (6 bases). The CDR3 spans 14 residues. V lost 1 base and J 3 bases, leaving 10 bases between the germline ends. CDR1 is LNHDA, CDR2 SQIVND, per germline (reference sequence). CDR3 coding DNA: TGTGCCAGTAGTATAGGTTCAGGGGACTACGAGCAGTACTTC. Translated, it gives CASSIGSGDYEQYF.

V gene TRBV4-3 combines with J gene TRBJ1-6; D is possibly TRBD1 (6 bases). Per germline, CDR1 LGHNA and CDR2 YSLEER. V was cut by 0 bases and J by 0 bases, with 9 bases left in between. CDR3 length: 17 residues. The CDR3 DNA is TGCGCCAGCAGCCAAGAGGGGGCGAGCTCCTATAATTCACCCCTCCACTTT. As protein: CASSQEGASSYNSPLHF.

CDR3 loop: CASRYGLFYEQYF. CDR3 DNA sequence: TGTGCCAGCCGCTACGGACTATTCTACGAGCAGTACTTC. The rearrangement links TRBV28 to TRBJ2-7, with D perhaps matching TRBD2 (6 bases). There are 13 residues in the CDR3. Germline lookup yields CDR1 MDHEN and CDR2 SYDVKM. V was clipped by 8 bases and J by 3 bases, with 14 bases between them.

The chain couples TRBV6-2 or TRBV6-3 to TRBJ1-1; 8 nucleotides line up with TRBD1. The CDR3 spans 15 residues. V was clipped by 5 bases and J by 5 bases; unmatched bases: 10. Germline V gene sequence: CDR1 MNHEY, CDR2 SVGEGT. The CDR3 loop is CASSGFKGQGTEAFF. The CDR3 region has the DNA TGTGCCAGCAGTGGTTTCAAAGGACAGGGAACTGAAGCTTTCTTT.

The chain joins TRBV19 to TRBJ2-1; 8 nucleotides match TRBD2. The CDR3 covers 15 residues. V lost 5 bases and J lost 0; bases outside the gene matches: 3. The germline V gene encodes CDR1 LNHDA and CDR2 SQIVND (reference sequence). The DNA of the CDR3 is TGTGCCAGTAGTGCCGGGACTAGCTCCTACAATGAGCAGTTCTTC. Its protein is CASSAGTSSYNEQFF.

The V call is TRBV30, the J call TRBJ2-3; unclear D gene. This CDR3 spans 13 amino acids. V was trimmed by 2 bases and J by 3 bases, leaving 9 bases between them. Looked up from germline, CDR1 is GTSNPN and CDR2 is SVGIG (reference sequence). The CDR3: CAWSPRLTDTQYF. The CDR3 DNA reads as TGTGCCTGGAGTCCAAGACTGACAGATACGCAGTATTTT.

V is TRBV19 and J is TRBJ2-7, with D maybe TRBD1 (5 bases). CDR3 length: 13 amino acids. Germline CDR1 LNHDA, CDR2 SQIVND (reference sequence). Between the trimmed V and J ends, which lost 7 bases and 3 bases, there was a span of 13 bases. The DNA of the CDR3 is TGTGCCAGTAAGGACACCCTTAGCTACGAGCAGTACTTC. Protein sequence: CASKDTLSYEQYF. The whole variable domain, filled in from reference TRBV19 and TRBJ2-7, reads DGGITQSPKYLFRKEGQNVTLSCEQNLNHDAMYWYRQDPGQGLRLIYYSQIVNDFQKGDIAEGYSVSREKKESFPLTVTSAQKNPTAFYLCASKDTLSYEQYFGPGTRLTVT.

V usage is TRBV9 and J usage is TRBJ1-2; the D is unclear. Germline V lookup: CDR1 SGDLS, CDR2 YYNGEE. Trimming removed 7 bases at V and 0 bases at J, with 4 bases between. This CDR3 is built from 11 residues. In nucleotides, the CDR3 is TGTGCCAGCGAAGCTAACTATGGCTACACCTTC. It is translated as CASEANYGYTF.

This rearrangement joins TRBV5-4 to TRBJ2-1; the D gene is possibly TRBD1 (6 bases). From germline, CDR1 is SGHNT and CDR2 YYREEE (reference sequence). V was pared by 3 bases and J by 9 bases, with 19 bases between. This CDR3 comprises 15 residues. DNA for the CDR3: TGTGCCAGCAGCTCCCCGACAGGCCCCCGGGGTGAGCAGTTCTTC. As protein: CASSSPTGPRGEQFF.

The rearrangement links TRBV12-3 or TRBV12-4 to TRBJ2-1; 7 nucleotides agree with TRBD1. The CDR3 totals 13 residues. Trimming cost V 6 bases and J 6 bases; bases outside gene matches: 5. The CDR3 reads CASREQGSNEQFF. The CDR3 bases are TGTGCCAGCAGGGAACAGGGGAGCAATGAGCAGTTCTTC.